The next 18 T cell receptor beta chains were all read from a single sample in a study of shared clonotypes between healthy human individuals (dated by TCRdb to the early 2020s). Library preparation employed the immunoSEQ multiplex PCR assay. TCRdb re-hosts the immuneACCESS table, in-frame sequences only. Its copies lack some clones; in the studies checked, an unresolved V gene accounts for under half of them, and the cause for the rest is not known. This sample holds approximately 2.4 million clones; approximately 94% were observed only once. Approximately 0.13% of the sample is in the top ten clones. Sample: naive CD4+ T cells sorted from blood. What the cell subset or site label conveys for this sample: CD45RA+ positively selected. The source of these receptors is a man aged 18 to 35 in good health.

The gene calls are TRBV11-2 and TRBJ1-5; possibly TRBD1 for D (5 bases). V lost 0 bases, J lost 8 bases, and 17 bases lay in between. Per germline, CDR1 SGHAT and CDR2 FQNNGV. This CDR3 is built from 16 residues. For the CDR3, the DNA is TGTGCCAGCAGCTTAGAAAGGGCGGAGGGGCCGGAGCCCCAGCATTTT. Protein: CASSLERAEGPEPQHF.

The chain employs TRBV5-4 and TRBJ1-5; D unclear. V lost 3 bases and J lost 6, with 13 bases in between. Germline V gene lookup returns CDR1 SGHNT and CDR2 YYREEE (reference sequence). The CDR3 covers 14 residues. The CDR3 spells CASSSDPDVQPQHF. CDR3 sequence (DNA): TGTGCCAGCAGCTCCGACCCGGACGTTCAGCCCCAGCATTTT.

The chain couples TRBV30 to TRBJ2-7; tentatively, D is TRBD2 (7 bases). V was clipped by 2 bases and J by 2 bases, with 10 bases between them. This CDR3 has 13 residues. From germline, CDR1 is GTSNPN and CDR2 SVGIG (reference sequence). CDR3 sequence: CAWSRGATYEQYF. CDR3 sequence (DNA): TGTGCCTGGAGTCGGGGGGCCACCTACGAGCAGTACTTC. The whole variable domain, remainder taken from reference TRBV30 and TRBJ2-7, is SQTIHQWPATLVQPVGSPLSLECTVEGTSNPNLYWYRQAAGRGLQLLFYSVGIGQISSEVPQNLSASRPQDRQFILSSKKLLLSDSGFYLCAWSRGATYEQYFGPGTRLTVT.

This sequence joins TRBV6-1 and TRBJ1-3, with 7 bases fitting TRBD1. There are 14 residues in the CDR3. Germline CDR1 MNHNS, CDR2 SASEGT. V shed 4 bases and J 2 bases; nucleotides not matched to a gene: 2. The DNA for the CDR3 is TGTGCCAGCAGTGCCACAGGGGCTGGAAACACCATATATTTT. Translation: CASSATGAGNTIYF.

J is TRBJ2-1 and V is TRBV7-9; TRBD2 matches at 13 bases. The CDR3 loop spans 17 amino acids. The V gene's germline CDR1 is SEHNR and CDR2 FQNEAQ (reference sequence). The junction had 6 bases not matched to a gene; V was cut back by 5 bases and J by 2 bases. Written as DNA, the CDR3 is TGTGCCAGCAGCCCCCGTGGACTAGCGGGGGCCTACAATGAGCAGTTCTTC. Protein product: CASSPRGLAGAYNEQFF.

This clone was seen only once. The V and J genes are TRBV2 and TRBJ2-3; no firm D call. V shed 7 bases and J shed 6 bases, with 8 bases lying between them. The CDR3 is made up of 11 amino acids. Per the germline V gene, CDR1 is SNHLY and CDR2 is FYNNEI. CDR3 in DNA: TGTGCCAGCACCGTTGACGATACGCAGTATTTT. This translates into CASTVDDTQYF.

This chain links TRBV5-1 with TRBJ1-6; tentatively, D is TRBD1 (5 bases). Germline-derived CDR1 and CDR2 are SGHRS and YFSETQ. CDR3 length: 16 amino acids. V gave up 4 bases and J gave up 6 bases, with 17 bases separating them. CDR3 nucleotides: TGCGCCAGCAGCCAAGAAACGACAGCTTTTAATTCACCCCTCCACTTT. The encoded protein is CASSQETTAFNSPLHF. Together with reference TRBV5-1 and TRBJ1-6, the CDR3 gives the full variable domain: KAGVTQTPRYLIKTRGQQVTLSCSPISGHRSVSWYQQTPGQGLQFLFEYFSETQRNKGNFPGRFSGRQFSNSRSEMNVSTLELGDSALYLCASSQETTAFNSPLHFGNGTRLTVT.

The DNA of the CDR3 is TGTGCCAGCGGGGTATCCGTAGCTTTCTTT. It yields the protein CASGVSVAFF. The V gene is TRBV6-1, the J gene TRBJ1-1; D is unclear. Looked up from germline, CDR1 is MNHNS and CDR2 is SASEGT. Trimming shortened V by 8 bases and J by 10 bases, and 11 bases separated the two germline ends. This CDR3 comprises 10 residues.

The genes are TRBV10-1 and TRBJ2-5; 8 positions agree with TRBD1. The germline V gene encodes CDR1 WNHNN and CDR2 SYGVQD (reference sequence). Unmatched junction bases numbered 7, after V lost 0 bases and J lost 4 bases. The CDR3 loop spans 16 amino acids. CDR3 DNA sequence: TGCGCCAGCAGTGAGTCTAGGACAGGGCGGCGAGAGACCCAGTACTTC. Protein sequence: CASSESRTGRRETQYF.

The chain's CDR3 is CAISDAGGGMETQYF. Written as DNA, the CDR3 is TGTGCCATCAGTGACGCTGGGGGGGGCATGGAGACCCAGTACTTC. The chain employs TRBV10-3 and TRBJ2-5; TRBD2 is a possible D gene (7 bases). V was pared by 3 bases and J by 5 bases, with 16 bases between. This CDR3 contains 15 residues. Germline V CDR1 and CDR2: ENHRY, SYGVKD.

DNA of the CDR3: TGCGCCAGCAGCTTAAGGGCGTCTACTAGCGGGAGCCCCGATACGCAGTATTTT. This encodes CASSLRASTSGSPDTQYF. The rearrangement joins TRBV5-1 to TRBJ2-3; 11 bases agree with TRBD2. Germline V gene sequence: CDR1 SGHRS, CDR2 YFSETQ. The CDR3 totals 18 residues. V trimming: 2 bases; J trimming: 6 bases; junction bases outside the gene matches: 14.

The V call is TRBV18, the J call TRBJ2-7; the match to TRBD1 covers 9 bases. Trimming at V came to 1 base and at J to 6 bases, leaving 10 bases not matched to a gene. The length of the CDR3 is 16 residues. Germline CDR1 reads KGHSH; CDR2 reads LQKENI. The CDR3 region has the DNA TGTGCCAGCTCACCACTTCAAGGACAGGGGAAGAGCGAGCAGTACTTC. It specifies CASSPLQGQGKSEQYF.

The rearrangement links TRBV9 to TRBJ1-1; unclear D gene. This CDR3 has 14 amino acids. Germline V gene lookup returns CDR1 SGDLS and CDR2 YYNGEE. V was trimmed by 6 bases and J by 2 bases, leaving 14 bases between them. The CDR3 loop is CASTLPDGNTEAFF. The CDR3 coding sequence is TGTGCCAGCACCCTTCCTGACGGTAACACTGAAGCTTTCTTT.

The genes are TRBV9 and TRBJ2-6; 9 bases line up with TRBD2. The V gene end was trimmed by 3 bases and the J gene end by 0 bases; junction bases not matched to a gene: 4. The germline gives CDR1 SGDLS, CDR2 YYNGEE. CDR3 length: 17 amino acids. This chain's CDR3 is CASSALAGSSGANVLTF. CDR3 in DNA: TGTGCCAGCAGCGCTCTAGCGGGGAGCTCTGGGGCCAACGTCCTGACTTTC.

V usage is TRBV10-3 and J usage is TRBJ2-3; D is unresolved. The V end was cut by 8 bases, the J end by 3 bases, with 12 bases between. This CDR3 comprises 13 residues. In germline, CDR1 is ENHRY, CDR2 SYGVKD. The CDR3 DNA sequence: TGTGCCATCGCCGCAGCTGGGACAGATACGCAGTATTTT. It codes for CAIAAAGTDTQYF.

This clone was found once. V usage is TRBV10-3 and J usage is TRBJ2-7; TRBD2 agrees at 14 bases. V gave up 6 bases and J gave up 1 base; unmatched junction bases: 8. The germline V gene has CDR1 ENHRY and CDR2 SYGVKD. This CDR3 is 17 amino acids long. CDR3 sequence (DNA): TGTGCCATCAGCGGACTAGCGGGGGGCTCCCTGTCCTACGAGCAGTACTTC. It is translated as CAISGLAGGSLSYEQYF.

This chain connects TRBV5-4 to TRBJ2-7, with TRBD1 identical over 7 bases. After removal of 4 bases from V and 0 bases from J, the junction contained 4 bases not matched to a gene. This CDR3 contains 14 residues. Germline-derived CDR1 and CDR2 are SGHNT and YYREEE (reference sequence). The CDR3 reads CASSQGQSSYEQYF. In DNA form, the CDR3 reads TGTGCCAGCAGCCAGGGACAGAGCTCCTACGAGCAGTACTTC.

The gene calls are TRBV7-9 and TRBJ1-2, with TRBD1 as a possible D gene (6 bases). The CDR3 has 17 amino acids. Between the trimmed V and J ends, which lost 6 bases and 0 bases, there was a span of 20 bases. CDR1 SEHNR and CDR2 FQNEAQ come from the germline V gene (reference sequence). The CDR3 DNA reads as TGTGCCAGCAGTCCAATGGGGGCCGCTAGGACTAACTATGGCTACACCTTC. This translates into CASSPMGAARTNYGYTF.